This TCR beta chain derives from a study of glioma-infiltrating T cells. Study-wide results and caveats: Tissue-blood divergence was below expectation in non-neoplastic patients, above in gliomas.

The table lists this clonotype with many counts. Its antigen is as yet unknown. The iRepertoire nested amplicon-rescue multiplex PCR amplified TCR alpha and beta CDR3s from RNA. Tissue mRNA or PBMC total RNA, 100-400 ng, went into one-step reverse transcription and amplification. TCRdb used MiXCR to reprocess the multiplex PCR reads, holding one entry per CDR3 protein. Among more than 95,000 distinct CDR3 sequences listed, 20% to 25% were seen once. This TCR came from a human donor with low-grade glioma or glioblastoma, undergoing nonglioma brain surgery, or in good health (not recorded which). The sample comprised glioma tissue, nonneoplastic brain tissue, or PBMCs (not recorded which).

DNA for the CDR3: TGTGCCAGCAGCCAGGGACCTAGCTCCTACGAGCAGTACTTC. Amino acids: CASSQGPSSYEQYF. The J gene is TRBJ2-7, the V gene TRBV7-2, with D perhaps assigned TRBD1 or TRBD2 (5 bases each). CDR3 length: 14 amino acids. CDR1 and CDR2 (germline): SGHTA, FQGNSA. The V gene lost 5 bases and the J gene lost 0 bases, with 11 bases spanning the gap.